The T cell receptor beta chain described here comes from a study of T cells in Graves' hyperthyroidism and ophthalmopathy. Exclusion followed for patients with uncontrolled infection, other autoimmune disease, pregnancy or lactation. Fresh peripheral blood, around 10 ml of it, supplied the PBMCs. With 4 bases removed from V and 5 bases from J, the gap between germline ends came to 12 bases. Germline V gene sequence: CDR1 DFQATT, CDR2 SNEGSKA (reference sequence). The CDR3 runs 12 residues. The table lists this clonotype with many counts. Amplification yielded TCR beta CDR3 regions, with RNA transcripts as the source. The primer set for the first-round RT-PCR of the TCR CDR3 was HTBI. TCRdb independently ran MiXCR on the multiplex PCR reads; one entry per CDR3 protein. The repertoire consists of about 210,000 distinct CDR3 sequences, with 15% to 20% occurring once and the leading ten covering around 50%.

The sample taken for sequencing was blood. This chain links TRBV20-1 with TRBJ2-7, with D tentatively TRBD1 (5 bases). This receptor was identified in a man aged 50-60 years with Graves' hyperthyroidism. The CDR3 here is CSANLQGDEQYF. CDR3 sequence (DNA): TGCAGTGCTAACCTGCAGGGCGACGAGCAGTACTTC.